The 30 T cell receptor beta chains below all came from one sample that was sequenced in a study of CD8+ T cells in alopecia areata. The authors extracted RNA and reverse transcribed it into cDNA as the sequencing template. The data were produced by immunoSEQ multiplex PCR, yet TCRdb's version contains in-frame clones alone and is incomplete. There are approximately 120,000 clones in the sample; about 50% occur only once, and roughly 10% lies in the top ten. Specimen: NKG2D-low CD8+ T cells sorted from blood. These receptors were taken from a human donor with alopecia areata.

The gene calls are TRBV30 and TRBJ1-1; unclear D gene. The V gene's germline CDR1 is GTSNPN and CDR2 SVGIG (reference sequence). The CDR3 totals 12 residues. Trimming left V 4 bases short and J 0 bases short, with 6 bases between. The CDR3: CAWNGLNTEAFF. CDR3 coding DNA: TGTGCCTGGAACGGTTTGAACACTGAAGCTTTCTTT.

The chain uses TRBV29-1 and TRBJ2-7, with D perhaps matching TRBD2 (6 bases). V was shortened by 3 bases and J by 5 bases, with 26 bases between the two germline ends. This CDR3 has 17 residues. Germline V gene sequence: CDR1 SQVTM, CDR2 ANQGSEA. The CDR3 reads CSVDLGGSVAGPNEQYF. CDR3 nucleotide sequence: TGCAGCGTTGATCTTGGAGGGTCGGTGGCGGGACCCAACGAGCAGTACTTC.

This clone has a handful of counts. J is TRBJ1-3 and V is TRBV7-3; D is ambiguous. V lost 5 bases, J lost 4 bases, and 12 bases lay in between. Germline CDR1 SGHTA, CDR2 FQGTGA. The CDR3 contains 14 residues. CDR3 sequence: CASSPTGTGNTIYF. In nucleotides, the CDR3 is TGTGCCAGCAGCCCAACGGGTACAGGAAACACCATATATTTT. The variable domain in full, completed from reference TRBV7-3 and TRBJ1-3, reads GAGVSQTPSNKVTEKGKYVELRCDPISGHTALYWYRQSLGQGPEFLIYFQGTGAADDSGLPNDRFFAVRPEGSVSTLKIQRTERGDSAVYLCASSPTGTGNTIYFGEGSWLTVV.

The genes are TRBV13 and TRBJ2-1; 9 nucleotides agree with TRBD2. V was clipped by 5 bases and J by 1 base; unmatched bases: 9. The CDR3 is made up of 17 amino acids. Germline V CDR1 and CDR2: PRHDT, FYEKMQ (reference sequence). CDR3 coding DNA: TGTGCCAGCAGCGGAAGGAAGACTAGCGGTTCCTACAATGAGCAGTTCTTC. This gives the protein CASSGRKTSGSYNEQFF.

The V call is TRBV20-1, the J call TRBJ2-1; D not resolved. Trimming cost V 1 base and J 9 bases, with 4 bases left between them. The CDR3 loop spans 10 amino acids. From germline, CDR1 is DFQATT and CDR2 SNEGSKA (reference sequence). CDR3 bases: TGCAGTGCTAGAGCTAGTGAGCAGTTCTTC. Translating gives CSARASEQFF.

This CDR3 reads CASSLDGDTQYF. The DNA for the CDR3 is TGTGCCAGCAGTTTAGATGGAGATACGCAGTATTTT. The genes are TRBV27 and TRBJ2-3; no clear D gene. V lost 2 bases and J 5 bases, leaving 5 bases between the germline ends. Germline CDR1 and CDR2: MNHEY and SMNVEV (reference sequence). The CDR3 totals 12 residues.

V usage is TRBV5-1 and J usage is TRBJ2-5; no reliable D call. The V gene lost 8 bases and the J gene lost 4 bases, with 21 bases spanning the gap. Germline V gene data show CDR1 as SGHRS and CDR2 as YFSETQ. There are 15 residues in the CDR3. CDR3 in DNA: TGCGCCAGTAGTTCGGATACCGGCCTTGGAGAGACCCAGTACTTC. Its protein is CASSSDTGLGETQYF.

The V gene is TRBV9, the J gene TRBJ1-1, with D possibly being TRBD1 (5 bases). The germline V gene has CDR1 SGDLS and CDR2 YYNGEE. The CDR3 contains 13 residues. V was clipped by 0 bases and J by 4 bases, with 7 bases between them. CDR3 bases: TGTGCCAGCAGCGTAGAAGGGGTCACTGAAGCTTTCTTT. It codes for CASSVEGVTEAFF.

This chain links TRBV28 with TRBJ2-5; D is ambiguous. Trimming took off 6 bases at V and 0 bases at J, with 5 bases between the two ends. This CDR3 spans 12 amino acids. The germline V gene has CDR1 MDHEN and CDR2 SYDVKM. This CDR3 reads CASSRYQETQYF. The CDR3 nucleotides read TGTGCCAGCAGCCGGTACCAAGAGACCCAGTACTTC.

The chain combines TRBV5-1 with TRBJ2-7, with D hard to call. CDR3 length: 13 residues. The ends were cut back, 6 bases at V and 0 bases at J, with 10 bases in the middle. Germline V gene sequence: CDR1 SGHRS, CDR2 YFSETQ. The chain's CDR3 is CASTPDDSYEQYF. CDR3 DNA sequence: TGCGCCAGCACCCCGGACGACTCCTACGAGCAGTACTTC.

The chain recombines TRBV29-1 with TRBJ2-5; a weak D match, TRBD2 (7 bases). Germline V gives CDR1 SQVTM, CDR2 ANQGSEA. The V end was cut by 1 base, the J end by 8 bases, with 17 bases between. The CDR3 is 14 residues long. The CDR3 reads CSVEGAEGEGTQYF. CDR3 nucleotide sequence: TGCAGCGTTGAAGGCGCGGAGGGGGAGGGAACCCAGTACTTC.

This chain connects TRBV15 to TRBJ2-5; perhaps TRBD2 as D (6 bases). CDR1 is LNHNV, CDR2 YYDKDF, per germline (reference sequence). The germline V and J ends were trimmed by 0 bases and 4 bases, with 15 bases remaining between them. This CDR3 has 16 amino acids. This CDR3 is CATSRDQGLERETQYF. The CDR3, as DNA: TGTGCCACCAGCAGAGATCAGGGACTGGAGCGAGAGACCCAGTACTTC. Looking up the rest from reference TRBV15 and TRBJ2-5 gives the full variable domain: DAMVIQNPRYQVTQFGKPVTLSCSQTLNHNVMYWYQQKSSQAPKLLFHYYDKDFNNEADTPDNFQSRRPNTSFCFLDIRSPGLGDTAMYLCATSRDQGLERETQYFGPGTRLLVL.

The chain uses TRBV25-1 and TRBJ2-1, with 8 bases lining up with TRBD2. The CDR3 is 15 amino acids. Germline values: CDR1 MGHDK, CDR2 SYGVNS. Trimming removed 1 base from V and 8 bases from J; junction bases left unmatched: 7. The CDR3 region is CASSEFGGRRDEQFF. DNA of the CDR3: TGTGCCAGCAGTGAATTTGGCGGGAGGAGAGATGAGCAGTTCTTC.

The V call is TRBV11-2, the J call TRBJ1-1, with a possible D match to TRBD1 (5 bases). Looked up from germline, CDR1 is SGHAT and CDR2 is FQNNGV. The CDR3 spans 15 residues. V was pared by 5 bases and J by 1 base, with 14 bases between. This CDR3 is CASSSAGPSNTEAFF. The CDR3 bases are TGTGCCAGCAGCAGCGCGGGACCTTCGAACACTGAAGCTTTCTTT.

This chain connects TRBV27 to TRBJ2-7, with TRBD1 identical over 7 bases. This CDR3 spans 13 amino acids. The germline V gene encodes CDR1 MNHEY and CDR2 SMNVEV (reference sequence). V shed 6 bases and J 5 bases; nucleotides not matched to a gene: 7. CDR3 nucleotides: TGTGCCAGCAGCATACTACAGGGGAACGAGCAGTACTTC. Translation gives CASSILQGNEQYF.

The chain carries TRBV29-1 and TRBJ2-5; D remains ambiguous. The V end was cut by 4 bases, the J end by 5 bases, with 5 bases between. Germline V gene sequence: CDR1 SQVTM, CDR2 ANQGSEA. The CDR3 sequence is 10 residues long. This chain's CDR3 is CSVGLETQYF. CDR3 sequence (DNA): TGCAGCGTTGGGTTGGAGACCCAGTACTTC.

The V gene is TRBV25-1, the J gene TRBJ2-5; possibly TRBD1 or TRBD2 for D (5 bases each). V was trimmed by 7 bases and J by 3 bases, leaving 18 bases between them. Germline V gives CDR1 MGHDK, CDR2 SYGVNS. The CDR3 has 15 residues. The CDR3 loop is CASTHLGVAKETQYF. The CDR3 DNA reads as TGTGCCAGCACCCACCTGGGGGTAGCCAAAGAGACCCAGTACTTC.

This clone came up a few times. This sequence joins TRBV9 and TRBJ1-2; D is possibly TRBD1 (6 bases). Germline-derived CDR1 and CDR2 are SGDLS and YYNGEE. Trimming pared 0 bases from V and 5 bases from J, leaving 23 bases between. This CDR3 comprises 18 residues. The CDR3 protein is CASSVERGADRPSYGYTF. DNA of the CDR3: TGTGCCAGCAGCGTAGAACGGGGGGCCGACCGCCCGAGTTATGGCTACACCTTC.

This clone appeared a few times. This sequence joins TRBV29-1 and TRBJ1-2; 7 bases are a match to TRBD1. V dropped 7 bases and J dropped 6; count of bases not matched to a gene: 8. The CDR3 loop spans 12 amino acids. Germline lookup yields CDR1 SQVTM and CDR2 ANQGSEA. The CDR3 region has the DNA TGCAGCGCAGACGACAGGGTACATGGCTACACCTTC. Translation: CSADDRVHGYTF. Supplemented by reference TRBV29-1 and TRBJ1-2, the full variable domain reads SAVISQKPSRDICQRGTSLTIQCQVDSQVTMMFWYRQQPGQSLTLIATANQGSEATYESGFVIDKFPISRPNLTFSTLTVSNMSPEDSSIYLCSADDRVHGYTFGSGTRLTVV.

In its sample, this clone was seen a few times. The chain has TRBV29-1 and TRBJ2-7; 7 bases are shared with TRBD1. The CDR3 runs to 13 residues. J was trimmed by 3 bases and V by 5 bases; bases with no gene match: 7. Per the germline V gene, CDR1 is SQVTM and CDR2 is ANQGSEA. The CDR3 is CSVWTGKSYEQYF. The DNA of the CDR3 is TGCAGCGTTTGGACAGGTAAAAGCTACGAGCAGTACTTC.

CDR3 DNA sequence: TGCAGCGTTGAAGACGACCCCACCGGGGAGCTGTTTTTT. Translation: CSVEDDPTGELFF. The chain links TRBV29-1 to TRBJ2-2; D not certain. Germline V gives CDR1 SQVTM, CDR2 ANQGSEA. Trimming cost V 0 bases and J 4 bases, with 6 bases left between them. The CDR3 has 13 amino acids.

This clone was observed a few times. V gene TRBV5-1 combines with J gene TRBJ1-1; TRBD1 matches at 8 bases. V trimming: 7 bases; J trimming: 1 base; junction bases outside the gene matches: 9. The CDR3 loop spans 15 amino acids. Germline CDR1 and CDR2: SGHRS and YFSETQ. The CDR3 is CASAQGAEGNTEAFF. Here the CDR3 DNA reads TGCGCCAGCGCGCAGGGGGCTGAGGGGAACACTGAAGCTTTCTTT.

The chain employs TRBV27 and TRBJ1-1; D ambiguous. V lost 8 bases to trimming and J lost 0 bases, with 13 bases between them. Germline values: CDR1 MNHEY, CDR2 SMNVEV (reference sequence). The CDR3 is made up of 14 amino acids. DNA for the CDR3: TGTGCCAGCCACAATGGGAACATGAACACTGAAGCTTTCTTT. Amino acids: CASHNGNMNTEAFF.

This clone was observed a few times. V usage is TRBV30 and J usage is TRBJ2-7; perhaps TRBD1 as D (5 bases). Per the germline V gene, CDR1 is GTSNPN and CDR2 is SVGIG (reference sequence). There are 12 residues in the CDR3. Deletions cut 4 bases from V and 1 base from J, with 8 bases between. The CDR3 DNA follows: TGTGCCTGGACAGGGTTATCCTACGAGCAGTACTTC. Translation gives CAWTGLSYEQYF.

This clone was seen more than once but under ten times. The chain links TRBV4-1 to TRBJ2-5, with TRBD2 matching 7 bases. The CDR3 length is 17 residues. V dropped 0 bases and J dropped 7; count of bases not matched to a gene: 14. Germline V gene lookup returns CDR1 MGHRA and CDR2 YSYEKL. CDR3 coding DNA: TGCGCCAGCAGCCAAGATGTAGGCGCGGGGGACGGGTTGACCCAGTACTTC. The encoded protein is CASSQDVGAGDGLTQYF.

The sample holds one count of this clone. This sequence joins TRBV5-1 and TRBJ2-7; either TRBD1 or TRBD2 may supply D (6 bases each). V shed 3 bases and J shed 1 base, with 14 bases lying between them. The CDR3 has 15 residues. Germline V gene lookup returns CDR1 SGHRS and CDR2 YFSETQ. CDR3 coding DNA: TGCGCCAGCAGCTCGAGGGGGGCGGTTTCCTACGAGCAGTACTTC. Amino acids: CASSSRGAVSYEQYF.

This chain connects TRBV11-2 to TRBJ2-1; the D is unclear. The CDR3 has 12 residues. The ends were cut back, 6 bases at V and 10 bases at J, with 13 bases in the middle. Germline V gives CDR1 SGHAT, CDR2 FQNNGV. The CDR3 nucleotides read TGTGCCAGCAGTCCTGATGGCCCCGAGCAGTTCTTC. Protein: CASSPDGPEQFF.

The chain couples TRBV7-2 to TRBJ2-7; 12 nucleotides align to TRBD2. V gave up 5 bases and J gave up 2 bases; unmatched junction bases: 4. This CDR3 has 15 residues. The germline CDR1 and CDR2 sequences are SGHTA and FQGNSA. The chain's CDR3 is CASSPSGGGTYEQYF. In DNA, the CDR3 is TGTGCCAGCAGCCCTAGCGGGGGGGGAACCTACGAGCAGTACTTC.

The V call is TRBV23-1, the J call TRBJ2-5; the match to TRBD1 covers 8 bases. TRBV23-1 is noted as an ORF with a role that remains uncertain. The CDR3 covers 16 residues. V was clipped by 1 base and J by 5 bases; unmatched bases: 9. The CDR3 spells CASSQYRTGLAETQYF. CDR3 nucleotide sequence: TGCGCCAGCAGTCAATACCGGACAGGGTTGGCGGAGACCCAGTACTTC.

The rearrangement joins TRBV11-2 to TRBJ2-5, with D hard to call. The germline V gene has CDR1 SGHAT and CDR2 FQNNGV. This CDR3 is 14 amino acids long. Between the trimmed V and J ends, which lost 2 bases and 3 bases, there was a span of 10 bases. The CDR3 bases are TGTGCCAGCAGCTTAAGTCTAGACGAAGAGACCCAGTACTTC. As protein: CASSLSLDEETQYF.